This TCR beta chain was captured by sequencing in a study of OX40 agonist ivuxolimab in advanced cancers. Background on the study: One patient with hepatocellular carcinoma and two with cutaneous melanoma, three in all, had partial responses. Study observations and caveats: Some patients without response likewise showed low normalized clonal expansion. Clones of CD4+ and CD8+ blood T cells grew by week 6 at doses of 0.1 to 3.0 mg/kg.

As concerns this clone: Antigen specificity is unknown.

This CDR3 spans 14 amino acids. Trimming at V came to 7 bases and at J to 1 base, leaving 4 bases not matched to a gene. In germline, CDR1 is MNHNY, CDR2 SVGAGI (reference sequence). Produced via immunoSEQ multiplex PCR; TCRdb's table is partial and in-frame only. Of over 30,000 clones listed, roughly 80% were seen once; the top ten hold about a fifth. The source of this sequence is an adult with an advanced solid tumor such as melanoma, head and neck, liver or kidney cancer. The chain couples TRBV6-6 to TRBJ1-1; 9 bases fit TRBD1. Material: CD4+ or CD8+ T cells sorted from blood, obtained in a trial of the OX40 agonist ivuxolimab. The CDR3 DNA reads TGTGCCAGCACCGAGGGACAGGGGAACACTGAAGCTTTCTTT. It codes for CASTEGQGNTEAFF.